This T cell receptor (beta chain) originates from a study of blood T cell repertoires in COVID-19. Measured with immunoSEQ multiplex PCR; TCRdb has only the in-frame clones, and not every one. The table has fewer than 400,000 clones, about 87% seen once. The CDR3 is 13 amino acids. Germline assignment: CDR1 MNHEY and CDR2 SMNVEV (reference sequence). Trimming shortened V by 2 bases and J by 5 bases, and 10 bases separated the two germline ends. This sequence joins TRBV27 and TRBJ2-7, with D possibly matching TRBD2 (5 bases). The source material was PBMCs or T cells enriched from blood (not recorded which). The sequence derives from a woman aged 45-65 years who had recovered from COVID-19. In DNA, the CDR3 is TGTGCCAGCAGTTTAGAGCCCGGGAACGAGCAGTACTTC. Its translation: CASSLEPGNEQYF.